This entry lists 24 T cell receptor beta chains sequenced from one sample in a study of regulatory T cells in long-lasting Graves disease. Assembly of TCR beta libraries relied on iRepertoire HTBI primers together with Arm-PCR of CDR3 regions. TCRdb reprocessed the multiplex PCR reads with MiXCR, giving one entry per CDR3 protein. The sample holds a few hundred thousand distinct CDR3 sequences, 10% to 15% seen once. This sample's time point: newly diagnosed GD, antithyroid drugs for less than 3 months. PBMCs were the source of the RNA used for TCR sequencing. The same specimen was also included in a second study, on T cells in Graves' hyperthyroidism and ophthalmopathy.

The sequencing here drew on peripheral blood mononuclear cells (PBMCs), taken at new diagnosis, from a patient treated with antithyroid drugs. These receptors were obtained from a woman aged 18-29 years with Graves disease.

The chain combines TRBV5-1 with TRBJ2-1; the D is unclear. CDR3 length: 16 amino acids. The V gene's germline CDR1 is SGHRS and CDR2 YFSETQ. Trimming removed 0 bases from V and 10 bases from J, with 20 bases in between. Here the CDR3 reads CASSLGVQAPTEEQFF. The CDR3 coding sequence is TGCGCCAGCAGCTTGGGGGTCCAAGCCCCAACGGAAGAGCAGTTCTTC.

There are many counts of this clonotype. The chain employs TRBV4-3 and TRBJ2-5; D not certain. CDR3 length equals 16 residues. CDR1 is LGHNA and CDR2 is YSLEER in the germline V gene. V was shortened by 4 bases and J by 1 base, with 16 bases between the two germline ends. This chain's CDR3 is CASSPWASRLQETQYF. CDR3 sequence (DNA): TGCGCCAGCAGCCCCTGGGCCAGCCGGCTCCAAGAGACCCAGTACTTC.

This clonotype was seen ten or more times. The chain uses TRBV7-9 and TRBJ1-2; 8 nucleotides line up with TRBD1. CDR1 is SEHNR, CDR2 FQNEAQ, per germline (reference sequence). V lost 1 base, J lost 5 bases, and 9 bases stayed unmatched. The CDR3 spans 16 residues. The CDR3 protein is CASSLETRGRGYGYTF. CDR3 bases: TGTGCCAGCAGCTTAGAAACCAGGGGGCGAGGTTATGGCTACACCTTC.

This clonotype was counted many times. The chain employs TRBV6-1 and TRBJ1-4; D is ambiguous. CDR3 length: 16 residues. V lost 3 bases and J 3 bases, leaving 14 bases between the germline ends. Germline CDR1 MNHNS, CDR2 SASEGT. This CDR3 is CASSDRNGEANEKLFF. The DNA for the CDR3 is TGTGCCAGCAGTGACAGGAACGGTGAAGCTAATGAAAAACTGTTTTTT.

This clonotype was seen more than once but under ten times. The chain combines TRBV4-2 with TRBJ2-5; 9 bases line up with TRBD2. This CDR3 region has 18 residues. Germline lookup yields CDR1 LGHNA and CDR2 YNFKEQ. The J segment lost 3 bases and the V segment lost 0 bases, leaving 11 bases of the junction unmatched. The CDR3 protein is CASSQDGDGIAGEETQYF. The CDR3 nucleotides are TGTGCCAGCAGCCAAGACGGGGATGGGATAGCGGGAGAAGAGACCCAGTACTTC.

This clonotype was picked up many times. The chain combines TRBV6-1 with TRBJ2-2; D remains unclear. The V gene lost 6 bases and the J gene lost 2 bases, with 10 bases spanning the gap. Germline lookup yields CDR1 MNHNS and CDR2 SASEGT. The CDR3 is made up of 14 amino acids. The DNA of the CDR3 is TGTGCCAGCAGCCCCACGCGCAACACCGGGGAGCTGTTTTTT. Its translation: CASSPTRNTGELFF.

The V call is TRBV4-3, the J call TRBJ1-5; possibly TRBD1 for D (5 bases). Germline V gene sequence: CDR1 LGHNA, CDR2 YSLEER. V was shortened by 0 bases and J by 4 bases, with 16 bases between the two germline ends. CDR3 length equals 17 residues. The CDR3 is CASSQDLAAGRNQPQHF. CDR3 coding DNA: TGCGCCAGCAGCCAAGACCTTGCGGCAGGGAGGAATCAGCCCCAGCATTTT.

This clonotype appeared many times. The genes are TRBV9 and TRBJ1-1; possibly TRBD1 for D (6 bases). The germline gives CDR1 SGDLS, CDR2 YYNGEE. This CDR3 has 13 residues. V was clipped by 4 bases and J by 1 base, with 8 bases between them. CDR3 nucleotide sequence: TGTGCCAGCAGCCGACAGGAGAACACTGAAGCTTTCTTT. It specifies CASSRQENTEAFF.

In its sample, this clonotype was seen many times. This rearrangement joins TRBV19 to TRBJ1-1, with D perhaps TRBD1 (5 bases). The CDR3 loop spans 13 amino acids. Germline CDR1 reads LNHDA; CDR2 reads SQIVND (reference sequence). Trimming removed 9 bases from V and 5 bases from J, with 16 bases in between. The DNA of the CDR3 is TGTGCCAGCTCGATGACAGCGGAGACTGAAGCTTTCTTT. Its translation: CASSMTAETEAFF. Full variable domain (outside the CDR3, taken from reference TRBV19 and TRBJ1-1): DGGITQSPKYLFRKEGQNVTLSCEQNLNHDAMYWYRQDPGQGLRLIYYSQIVNDFQKGDIAEGYSVSREKKESFPLTVTSAQKNPTAFYLCASSMTAETEAFFGQGTRLTVV.

This clonotype was recorded at least ten times. The chain joins TRBV2 to TRBJ2-3; TRBD1 agrees at 9 bases. Germline-derived CDR1 and CDR2 are SNHLY and FYNNEI. The CDR3 covers 16 residues. J lost 5 bases, V lost 6 bases, and 12 bases had no gene match. CDR3 amino acids: CASSDDRDRVIDTQYF. CDR3 sequence (DNA): TGTGCCAGCAGCGATGACCGGGACAGGGTAATAGATACGCAGTATTTT.

Many counts were recorded for this clonotype. The chain uses TRBV20-1 and TRBJ2-7, with TRBD2 matching over 7 bases. Trimming took 2 bases from V and 5 from J; bases not matched to a gene: 6. Per germline, CDR1 DFQATT and CDR2 SNEGSKA (reference sequence). CDR3 length equals 13 residues. CDR3 amino acids: CSARRSGGNEQYV. The CDR3 coding sequence is TGCAGTGCTAGACGTTCCGGGGGGAACGAGCAGTACGTC.

With regard to this clonotype: This may be a read error, as it is one base from a much larger clone. CDR3 nucleotide sequence: TGTGCCAGCAGTTTCGGACAGAAAGGGGCCCAGTACTTC. It specifies CASSFGQKGAQYF. The J gene is TRBJ2-5, the V gene TRBV6-9, with D possibly being TRBD1 (6 bases). Per the germline V gene, CDR1 is MNHGY and CDR2 is SVAAGI. The CDR3 consists of 13 residues. V lost 4 bases, J lost 9 bases, and 15 bases lay in between.

This clonotype has just a few counts. This chain connects TRBV4-3 to TRBJ1-2; 8 bases map to TRBD1. In germline, CDR1 is LGHNA, CDR2 YSLEER. Trimming took 0 bases from V and 3 from J; bases not matched to a gene: 15. The CDR3 extends over 19 amino acids. DNA for the CDR3: TGCGCCAGCAGCCAAGATATCCGGGACAGGTTTCAGTCGGACTATGGCTACACCTTC. Protein sequence: CASSQDIRDRFQSDYGYTF.

This clonotype was seen ten or more times. The DNA of the CDR3 is TGTGCCTGCTCGGGGCTCGGCTCCTATAATTCACCCCTCCACTTT. It codes for CACSGLGSYNSPLHF. V is TRBV6-1 and J is TRBJ1-6; a possible D gene is TRBD1 (5 bases). The germline CDR1 and CDR2 sequences are MNHNS and SASEGT. This CDR3 region has 15 residues. Between the trimmed V and J ends, which lost 11 bases and 0 bases, there was a span of 14 bases.

This clonotype was counted at least ten times. The V call is TRBV2, the J call TRBJ1-1, with a possible D match to TRBD1 (6 bases). Looked up from germline, CDR1 is SNHLY and CDR2 is FYNNEI. This CDR3 contains 15 residues. The ends were cut back, 7 bases at V and 6 bases at J, with 21 bases in the middle. CDR3 in DNA: TGTGCCAGCAAACAGGGAGGATCTATACTGGCTGAAGCTTTCTTT. This encodes CASKQGGSILAEAFF.

Ten or more counts support this clonotype. The CDR3 region is CASSSHLQGIANYGYTF. The CDR3 region has the DNA TGCGCCAGCAGCTCGCACCTACAGGGGATAGCTAACTATGGCTACACCTTC. The chain links TRBV5-1 to TRBJ1-2; 7 nucleotides agree with TRBD1. The CDR3 length is 17 residues. CDR1 is SGHRS, CDR2 YFSETQ, per germline. V gave up 3 bases and J gave up 0 bases; unmatched junction bases: 11. Using reference TRBV5-1 and TRBJ1-2 for the parts outside the CDR3, the full variable domain is KAGVTQTPRYLIKTRGQQVTLSCSPISGHRSVSWYQQTPGQGLQFLFEYFSETQRNKGNFPGRFSGRQFSNSRSEMNVSTLELGDSALYLCASSSHLQGIANYGYTFGSGTRLTVV.

This clonotype was picked up many times. The rearrangement joins TRBV6-1 to TRBJ2-6, with D uncertain. Per germline, CDR1 MNHNS and CDR2 SASEGT. The CDR3 contains 14 residues. Trimming removed 5 bases from V and 0 bases from J, with 5 bases in between. CDR3 sequence reads: CASSRLSGANVLTF. The DNA of the CDR3 is TGTGCCAGCAGTCGCCTCTCTGGGGCCAACGTCCTGACTTTC.

This clonotype was observed a few times. This chain connects TRBV6-2 or TRBV6-3 to TRBJ2-5; perhaps D is TRBD1 or TRBD2 (5 bases each). Germline V gives CDR1 MNHEY, CDR2 SVGEGT. V lost 0 bases and J lost 5, with 22 bases in between. This CDR3 has 18 amino acids. The CDR3 nucleotides are TGTGCCAGCAGTTACTCGATCCCACGGGACCTAATGGGGGAGACCCAGTACTTC. Its protein is CASSYSIPRDLMGETQYF.

Ten or more counts support this clonotype. The chain employs TRBV29-1 and TRBJ2-1; 8 bases map to TRBD2. There are 14 residues in the CDR3. Trimming cost V 6 bases and J 8 bases; bases outside gene matches: 12. From germline, CDR1 is SQVTM and CDR2 ANQGSEA. CDR3 sequence reads: CSVDRGLALDEQFF. The CDR3 DNA reads TGCAGCGTAGACCGAGGACTAGCCTTGGATGAGCAGTTCTTC.

The table lists this clonotype with many counts. This chain joins TRBV29-1 and TRBJ2-1, with D unclear. The CDR3 contains 15 residues. Per the germline V gene, CDR1 is SQVTM and CDR2 is ANQGSEA. V was cut by 0 bases and J by 4 bases, with 13 bases left in between. The CDR3 nucleotides are TGCAGCGTTGAAGAGGGCGGTAATGCATACAATGAGCAGTTCTTC. It translates to CSVEEGGNAYNEQFF.

This clonotype was counted many times. The rearrangement joins TRBV12-3 or TRBV12-4 to TRBJ2-7; D may correspond to TRBD1 or TRBD2 (5 bases each). The V gene lost 5 bases and the J gene lost 7 bases, with 12 bases spanning the gap. This CDR3 contains 12 residues. CDR3 nucleotides: TGTGCCAGCAGTGCAGGGAGAGGGGAGCAGTACTTC. This codes for CASSAGRGEQYF.

The chain uses TRBV6-2 or TRBV6-3 and TRBJ2-3; 8 nucleotides align to TRBD2. The CDR3 runs to 16 residues. With V trimmed by 5 bases and J by 5 bases, 12 bases remained unmatched. The germline CDR1 and CDR2 sequences are MNHEY and SVGEGT. The CDR3 bases are TGTGCCAGCAGTATCAGCGGGGGCCCTGTTCAAGATACGCAGTATTTT. Its protein product is CASSISGGPVQDTQYF.

This clonotype was seen ten or more times. The V call is TRBV13, the J call TRBJ1-2; D might be TRBD1 (5 bases). The V gene lost 1 base and the J gene lost 8 bases, with 14 bases spanning the gap. The CDR3 has 14 amino acids. Germline-derived CDR1 and CDR2 are PRHDT and FYEKMQ (reference sequence). CDR3 in amino acids: CASSLAARDFGYTF. CDR3 DNA sequence: TGTGCCAGCAGCTTAGCCGCCAGGGATTTCGGCTACACCTTC.

This clonotype has a count of ten or more. V is TRBV11-2 and J is TRBJ2-1; no clear D gene. V was cut by 3 bases and J by 6 bases, with 18 bases left in between. The CDR3 has 16 amino acids. Germline CDR1 is SGHAT and CDR2 is FQNNGV. CDR3 in amino acids: CASSFHVLSRGNEQFF. The DNA of the CDR3 is TGTGCCAGCAGCTTCCACGTGTTGTCCAGAGGCAATGAGCAGTTCTTC.